Sequencing of this T cell receptor (beta chain) was carried out in a study of shared clonotypes between healthy human individuals. Study information: The plates for each donor numbered three CD4 naive, three CD4 memory, two CD8 naive and one CD8 memory.

Method: immunoSEQ multiplex PCR; TCRdb's copy keeps in-frame clones and lacks some. The repertoire holds more than 2,000,000 clones, 90% to 95% seen once, with 0.39% in the top ten. With respect to this clone: At the DNA level, this CDR3 is encoded by other sequences in the same sample as well.

Germline V gene data show CDR1 as LNHDA and CDR2 as SQIVND (reference sequence). V trimming: 3 bases; J trimming: 2 bases; junction bases outside the gene matches: 3. The CDR3 is made up of 15 amino acids. The sequenced sample was naive CD4+ T cells from PBMCs. The subset was: CD45RA+ positively selected. This TCR came from a man between 18 and 35 years old in good health. Some clones in this sample may be carry-over from other donors' samples. V is TRBV19 and J is TRBJ1-5; TRBD1 aligns across 8 bases. Here the CDR3 DNA reads TGTGCCAGTAGTATGACAGGGGTAGGCAATCAGCCCCAGCATTTT. It yields the protein CASSMTGVGNQPQHF.